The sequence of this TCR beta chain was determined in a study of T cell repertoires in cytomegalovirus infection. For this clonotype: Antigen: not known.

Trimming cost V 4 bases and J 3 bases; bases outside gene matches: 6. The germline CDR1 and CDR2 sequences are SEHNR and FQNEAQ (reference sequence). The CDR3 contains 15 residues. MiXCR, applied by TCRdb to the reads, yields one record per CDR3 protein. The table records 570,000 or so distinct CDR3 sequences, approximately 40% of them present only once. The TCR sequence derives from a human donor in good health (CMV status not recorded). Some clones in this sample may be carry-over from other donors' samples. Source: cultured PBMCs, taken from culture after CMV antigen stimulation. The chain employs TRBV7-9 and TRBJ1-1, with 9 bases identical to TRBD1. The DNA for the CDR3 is TGTGCCAGCAGCTCCGCACAGGGGGCGGACACTGAAGCTTTCTTT. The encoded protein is CASSSAQGADTEAFF. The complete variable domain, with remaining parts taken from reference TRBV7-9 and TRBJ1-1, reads DTGVSQNPRHKITKRGQNVTFRCDPISEHNRLYWYRQTLGQGPEFLTYFQNEAQLEKSRLLSDRFSAERPKGSFSTLEIQRTEQGDSAMYLCASSSAQGADTEAFFGQGTRLTVV.